A single sample is the source of the 27 T cell receptor beta chains below, sequenced in a study of long-term antiretroviral therapy in people with HIV. They ran version v3.0 of the immunoSEQ assay at survey level. The assay was immunoSEQ multiplex PCR, and TCRdb's table has in-frame clones only and misses some. Of approximately 18,000 clones in the sample, approximately 80% were seen once. The material was unsorted PBMCs, obtained 0.1 years before starting antiretroviral therapy. The receptors originated from a man younger than 35 with HIV.

This rearrangement joins TRBV6-5 to TRBJ2-7, with D possibly matching TRBD1 (6 bases). V lost 2 bases to trimming and J lost 10 bases, with 15 bases between them. The V gene's germline CDR1 is MNHEY and CDR2 SVGAGI. This CDR3 region has 13 residues. CDR3 nucleotides: TGTGCCAGCAGTTACACTAAGGGGGTGGATCAGTACTTC. Amino acids: CASSYTKGVDQYF.

The rearrangement links TRBV7-8 to TRBJ1-5; D is unresolved. Germline assignment: CDR1 SGHVS and CDR2 FQNEAQ. The V end lost 3 bases, the J end lost 0 bases, and 12 bases lay between the germline ends. The CDR3 loop spans 16 amino acids. DNA of the CDR3: TGTGCCAGCAGCTTTGGGCGGGAAGATAGCAATCAGCCCCAGCATTTT. Translating gives CASSFGREDSNQPQHF.

The rearrangement uses TRBV5-4 and TRBJ2-2; D might be TRBD2 (5 bases). Trimming removed 4 bases at V and 5 bases at J, with 15 bases between. The CDR3 is 15 amino acids. In germline, CDR1 is SGHNT, CDR2 YYREEE (reference sequence). CDR3 sequence (DNA): TGTGCCAGCAGCCCCGAGGGCCTCGGGACCGGGGAGCTGTTTTTT. This codes for CASSPEGLGTGELFF.

The rearrangement uses TRBV2 and TRBJ1-2; D is possibly TRBD1 (5 bases). Trimming stripped 7 bases from V and 9 bases from J, with 12 bases between. Germline V gene sequence: CDR1 SNHLY, CDR2 FYNNEI. The CDR3 is made up of 11 amino acids. The DNA of the CDR3 is TGTGCCAGCAATAAGGGACCTCGCTACACCTTC. This codes for CASNKGPRYTF. Drawing the rest from reference TRBV2 and TRBJ1-2, the complete variable domain is EPEVTQTPSHQVTQMGQEVILRCVPISNHLYFYWYRQILGQKVEFLVSFYNNEISEKSEIFDDQFSVERPDGSNFTLKIRSTKLEDSAMYFCASNKGPRYTFGSGTRLTVV.

CDR3 residues: CASSYGTGVYEQYF. The CDR3 DNA follows: TGTGCCAGCAGTTACGGGACAGGGGTGTACGAGCAGTACTTC. The rearrangement links TRBV6-5 to TRBJ2-7; 10 positions match TRBD1. The CDR3 covers 14 residues. Germline V lookup: CDR1 MNHEY, CDR2 SVGAGI. The V and J ends lost 2 bases and 4 bases, in that order; junction bases with no gene match: 2.

The rearrangement joins TRBV6-6 to TRBJ2-2; D possibly uses TRBD1 or TRBD2 (5 bases each). CDR3 length: 13 residues. V shed 7 bases and J shed 7 bases, with 13 bases lying between them. Per germline, CDR1 MNHNY and CDR2 SVGAGI (reference sequence). CDR3 in amino acids: CASTRGVIGELFF. The CDR3, as DNA: TGTGCCAGCACCCGAGGGGTGATCGGGGAGCTGTTTTTT.

The chain carries TRBV5-1 and TRBJ2-3; D is undetermined. This CDR3 is built from 14 residues. V was trimmed by 7 bases and J by 2 bases, leaving 14 bases between them. Germline CDR1 reads SGHRS; CDR2 reads YFSETQ. The CDR3: CASLDPSYTDTQYF. As DNA, the CDR3 is TGCGCCAGCCTGGACCCCTCTTACACAGATACGCAGTATTTT.

The chain joins TRBV5-4 to TRBJ1-6; D uncertain. V gave up 1 base and J gave up 9 bases, with 11 bases separating them. This CDR3 comprises 14 residues. Germline lookup yields CDR1 SGHNT and CDR2 YYREEE (reference sequence). This CDR3 reads CASSLKPQASPLHF. The DNA for the CDR3 is TGTGCCAGCAGCTTGAAGCCTCAGGCTTCACCCCTCCACTTT.

This chain uses TRBV29-1 with TRBJ2-5, with 10 positions matching TRBD1. The CDR3 totals 12 residues. The V gene end was trimmed by 6 bases and the J gene end by 4 bases; junction bases not matched to a gene: 2. Germline CDR1 is SQVTM and CDR2 is ANQGSEA. CDR3 DNA sequence: TGCAGCGTGAGGACAGGGGGAGAGACCCAGTACTTC. Translation gives CSVRTGGETQYF.

This clone was counted between two and nine times. The chain is built from TRBV4-1 and TRBJ1-5, with 8 bases lining up with TRBD1. The J segment lost 6 bases and the V segment lost 6 bases, leaving 7 bases of the junction unmatched. The CDR3 has 14 residues. Per germline, CDR1 MGHRA and CDR2 YSYEKL. The CDR3 sequence: CASSIQGAGQPQHF. CDR3 coding DNA: TGCGCCAGCAGTATTCAGGGGGCGGGTCAGCCCCAGCATTTT.

The rearrangement links TRBV28 to TRBJ2-1; 7 nucleotides align to TRBD1. Per germline, CDR1 MDHEN and CDR2 SYDVKM. CDR3 length equals 14 residues. V shed 3 bases, J shed 3 bases, and the junction held 2 bases outside the gene matches. CDR3 nucleotide sequence: TGTGCCAGCAGTTTCACAGGGGTCTACAATGAGCAGTTCTTC. Translating it yields CASSFTGVYNEQFF.

The chain recombines TRBV19 with TRBJ1-5; D is perhaps TRBD1 (6 bases). The ends were cut back, 4 bases at V and 7 bases at J, with 20 bases in the middle. The CDR3 runs 16 residues. Per germline, CDR1 LNHDA and CDR2 SQIVND (reference sequence). The CDR3 nucleotides are TGTGCCAGTAGTACCCCGGGACACCCTGCGCTACAGCCCCAGCATTTT. It is translated as CASSTPGHPALQPQHF.

The chain employs TRBV6-1 and TRBJ2-3; 11 nucleotides agree with TRBD2. The length of the CDR3 is 15 residues. V lost 1 base to trimming and J lost 6 bases; unmatched junction nucleotides: 3. CDR1 MNHNS and CDR2 SASEGT come from the germline V gene. CDR3 nucleotide sequence: TGTGCCAGCAGTGAAGTAGCGGGAGGGCCGGATACGCAGTATTTT. Translated: CASSEVAGGPDTQYF.

V usage is TRBV28 and J usage is TRBJ1-1; the D gene is possibly TRBD1 (5 bases). In germline, CDR1 is MDHEN, CDR2 SYDVKM. The CDR3 has 15 amino acids. V lost 2 bases and J lost 0, with 10 bases in between. In DNA form, the CDR3 reads TGTGCCAGCAGTTTACCGACAGCGATGAACACTGAAGCTTTCTTT. This translates into CASSLPTAMNTEAFF.

The rearrangement joins TRBV4-3 to TRBJ2-6; 7 bases fit TRBD2. The V gene end was trimmed by 0 bases and the J gene end by 2 bases; junction bases not matched to a gene: 1. This CDR3 has 16 amino acids. Germline V gene sequence: CDR1 LGHNA, CDR2 YSLEER. The CDR3 nucleotides are TGCGCCAGCAGCCAAGATGGGGGGGCTGGGGCCAACGTCCTGACTTTC. Translating gives CASSQDGGAGANVLTF.

The chain links TRBV25-1 to TRBJ2-7; 8 bases line up with TRBD2. The germline V gene encodes CDR1 MGHDK and CDR2 SYGVNS. CDR3 length: 14 amino acids. V was pared by 6 bases and J by 0 bases, with 4 bases of the junction left unmatched. The CDR3 spells CASSRTSGSYEQYF. In DNA, the CDR3 is TGTGCCAGCAGCCGCACTAGCGGCTCCTACGAGCAGTACTTC.

This chain connects TRBV9 to TRBJ2-3; TRBD2 matches at 9 bases. The ends lost 0 bases at V and 1 base at J; junction bases unmatched: 3. The length of the CDR3 is 16 residues. Looked up from germline, CDR1 is SGDLS and CDR2 is YYNGEE. The CDR3 here is CASSVVAGAGTDTQYF. In DNA form, the CDR3 reads TGTGCCAGCAGCGTAGTAGCGGGAGCGGGCACAGATACGCAGTATTTT. Together with reference TRBV9 and TRBJ2-3, the CDR3 gives the full variable domain: DSGVTQTPKHLITATGQRVTLRCSPRSGDLSVYWYQQSLDQGLQFLIQYYNGEERAKGNILERFSAQQFPDLHSELNLSSLELGDSALYFCASSVVAGAGTDTQYFGPGTRLTVL.

J is TRBJ1-4 and V is TRBV27, with D maybe TRBD1 (5 bases). V was pared by 3 bases and J by 4 bases, with 12 bases between. From germline, CDR1 is MNHEY and CDR2 SMNVEV (reference sequence). The CDR3 is 15 residues long. The CDR3: CASSLVGAYNEKLFF. CDR3 coding DNA: TGTGCCAGCAGTTTGGTAGGGGCCTATAATGAAAAACTGTTTTTT.

In its sample, this clone was seen a few times. The rearrangement uses TRBV12-5 and TRBJ2-3; 8 bases align to TRBD2. The CDR3 length is 18 residues. The V segment lost 0 bases and the J segment 4 bases; nucleotides outside the gene matches: 12. Germline loops: CDR1 LGHNT, CDR2 FRNRAP. The CDR3 reads CASGLVLERGHTPDTQYF. The CDR3 DNA reads as TGTGCTAGTGGTTTGGTACTGGAGCGGGGGCATACTCCAGATACGCAGTATTTT. The variable domain in full, with the rest retrieved from reference TRBV12-5 and TRBJ2-3, is DARVTQTPRHKVTEMGQEVTMRCQPILGHNTVFWYRQTMMQGLELLAYFRNRAPLDDSGMPKDRFSAEMPDATLATLKIQPSEPRDSAVYFCASGLVLERGHTPDTQYFGPGTRLTVL.

The V call is TRBV7-2, the J call TRBJ1-3; the D gene is possibly TRBD1 (6 bases). Germline V gene sequence: CDR1 SGHTA, CDR2 FQGNSA. The CDR3 covers 15 residues. V was pared by 5 bases and J by 1 base, with 12 bases between. CDR3 DNA sequence: TGTGCCAGCAGCGAAGGGGGGGGATCTGGAAACACCATATATTTT. It encodes CASSEGGGSGNTIYF.

The genes are TRBV4-2 and TRBJ2-3; tentative D call: TRBD2 (7 bases). V dropped 6 bases and J dropped 1 base, with 17 bases sitting between them. CDR3 length equals 16 residues. Germline V gene lookup returns CDR1 LGHNA and CDR2 YNFKEQ. The CDR3 sequence: CASSYTRGAGTDTQYF. The DNA for the CDR3 is TGTGCCAGCAGTTATACTCGGGGGGCTGGCACAGATACGCAGTATTTT.

The chain links TRBV5-4 to TRBJ2-5; D may be TRBD1 or TRBD2 (5 bases each). Germline loops: CDR1 SGHNT, CDR2 YYREEE (reference sequence). V lost 10 bases and J lost 4, with 17 bases in between. This CDR3 contains 13 residues. CDR3 nucleotide sequence: TGTGCCCAAGGGACCTTGGAAGGAGAGACCCAGTACTTC. Protein sequence: CAQGTLEGETQYF.

CDR3 coding DNA: TGCGCCAGCAGCTTGAGAGAGGGGAACACTGAAGCTTTCTTT. This codes for CASSLREGNTEAFF. The rearrangement uses TRBV5-1 and TRBJ1-1, with unresolved D. Trimming left V 1 base short and J 1 base short, with 8 bases between. Germline CDR1 and CDR2: SGHRS and YFSETQ. The CDR3 runs to 14 residues.

The chain links TRBV2 to TRBJ1-4; weak D call: TRBD1 (6 bases). Trimming removed 5 bases at V and 8 bases at J, with 18 bases between. Per germline, CDR1 SNHLY and CDR2 FYNNEI. CDR3 length: 15 residues. CDR3 region: CASSPQGFVEEKLFF. DNA for the CDR3: TGTGCCAGCAGTCCACAGGGATTTGTAGAGGAAAAACTGTTTTTT.

The genes are TRBV7-9 and TRBJ1-1; D is unresolved. Germline V lookup: CDR1 SEHNR, CDR2 FQNEAQ (reference sequence). The CDR3 runs 12 residues. Trimming shortened V by 6 bases and J by 7 bases, and 12 bases separated the two germline ends. CDR3 DNA: TGTGCCAGCAGGAACGGAGAGGGTGAAGCTTTCTTT. This translates into CASRNGEGEAFF.

The chain carries TRBV10-3 and TRBJ1-2; TRBD1 aligns across 8 bases. Unmatched junction bases numbered 5, after V lost 2 bases and J lost 6 bases. This CDR3 region has 14 residues. CDR1 and CDR2 (germline): ENHRY, SYGVKD. The CDR3 here is CAISEGQGVNGYTF. The CDR3 DNA reads TGTGCCATCAGTGAGGGACAGGGAGTGAATGGCTACACCTTC.

This sequence joins TRBV10-3 and TRBJ2-1; tentative D call: TRBD1 (5 bases). Between the trimmed V and J ends, which lost 6 bases and 7 bases, there was a span of 13 bases. Germline CDR1 reads ENHRY; CDR2 reads SYGVKD. The CDR3 totals 13 residues. The CDR3 DNA follows: TGTGCCATCAGCGACAGAACCGAGAATGAGCAGTTCTTC. Protein: CAISDRTENEQFF.